This TCR beta chain was sequenced in a study of blood T cell repertoires in COVID-19. V lost 5 bases to trimming and J lost 2 bases; unmatched junction nucleotides: 2. Germline V gives CDR1 MDHEN, CDR2 SYDVKM. This CDR3 has 14 amino acids. Original processing notes: Using reference gene primer amplification, nucleated cell counts were estimated. Only in-frame clones appear in the TCRdb table, and some are missing; sequencing was by immunoSEQ multiplex PCR. The V and J calls and clone size were taken over from that table, and D and trimming were inferred from the DNA. Among a few hundred thousand clones, roughly 84% were seen once, and the ten largest hold about 1.6%.

The source of this sequence is a middle-aged woman who had recovered from COVID-19. Sequencing input: peripheral blood. The chain couples TRBV28 to TRBJ2-3; 9 positions agree with TRBD2. DNA for the CDR3: TGTGCCAGCAGTCTAGCGGGGACCACAGATACGCAGTATTTT. It is translated as CASSLAGTTDTQYF.